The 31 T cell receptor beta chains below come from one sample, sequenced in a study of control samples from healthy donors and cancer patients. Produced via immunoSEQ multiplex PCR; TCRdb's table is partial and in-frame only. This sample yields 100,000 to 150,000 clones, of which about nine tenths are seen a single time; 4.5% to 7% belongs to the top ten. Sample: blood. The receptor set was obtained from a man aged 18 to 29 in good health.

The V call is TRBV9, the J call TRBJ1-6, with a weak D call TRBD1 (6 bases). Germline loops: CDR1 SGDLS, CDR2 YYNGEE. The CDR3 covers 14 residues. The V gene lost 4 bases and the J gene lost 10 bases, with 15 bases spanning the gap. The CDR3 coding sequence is TGTGCCAGCAGCTCCCGACAGGCTGACTCACCCCTCCACTTT. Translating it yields CASSSRQADSPLHF.

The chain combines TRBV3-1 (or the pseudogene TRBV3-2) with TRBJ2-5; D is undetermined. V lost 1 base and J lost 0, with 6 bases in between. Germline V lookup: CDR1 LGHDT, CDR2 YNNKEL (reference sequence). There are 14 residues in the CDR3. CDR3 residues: CASSQAGHQETQYF. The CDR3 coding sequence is TGTGCCAGCAGCCAAGCGGGCCACCAAGAGACCCAGTACTTC.

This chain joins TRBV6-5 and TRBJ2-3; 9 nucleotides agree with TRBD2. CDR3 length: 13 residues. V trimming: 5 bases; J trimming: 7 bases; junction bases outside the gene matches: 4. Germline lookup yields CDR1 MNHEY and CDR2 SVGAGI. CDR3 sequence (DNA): TGTGCCAGCAGTAATAGCGGGGGAAATACGCAGTATTTT. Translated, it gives CASSNSGGNTQYF.

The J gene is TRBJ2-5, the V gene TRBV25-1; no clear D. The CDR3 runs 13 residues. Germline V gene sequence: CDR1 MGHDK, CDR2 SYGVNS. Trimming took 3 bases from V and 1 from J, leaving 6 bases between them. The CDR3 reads CASSEVRQETQYF. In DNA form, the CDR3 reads TGTGCCAGCAGTGAGGTTCGCCAAGAGACCCAGTACTTC.

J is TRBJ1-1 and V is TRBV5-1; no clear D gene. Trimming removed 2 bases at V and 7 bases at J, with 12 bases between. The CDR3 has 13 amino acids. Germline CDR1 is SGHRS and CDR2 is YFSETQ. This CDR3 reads CASSFMGSGEAFF. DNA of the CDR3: TGCGCCAGCAGCTTTATGGGATCGGGTGAAGCTTTCTTT. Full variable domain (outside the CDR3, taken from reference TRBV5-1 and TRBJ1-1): KAGVTQTPRYLIKTRGQQVTLSCSPISGHRSVSWYQQTPGQGLQFLFEYFSETQRNKGNFPGRFSGRQFSNSRSEMNVSTLELGDSALYLCASSFMGSGEAFFGQGTRLTVV.

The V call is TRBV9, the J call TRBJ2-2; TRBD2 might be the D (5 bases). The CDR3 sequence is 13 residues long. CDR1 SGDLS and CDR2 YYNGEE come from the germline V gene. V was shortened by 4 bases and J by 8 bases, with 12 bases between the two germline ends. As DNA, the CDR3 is TGTGCCAGCAGCTACGGGAATCTGGGGGAGCTGTTTTTT. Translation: CASSYGNLGELFF.

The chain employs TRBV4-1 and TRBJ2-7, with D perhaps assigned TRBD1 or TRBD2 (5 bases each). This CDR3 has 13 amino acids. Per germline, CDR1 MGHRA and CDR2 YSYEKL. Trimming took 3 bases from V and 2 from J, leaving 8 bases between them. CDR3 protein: CASSQGVTYEQYF. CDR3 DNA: TGCGCCAGCAGCCAGGGGGTTACCTACGAGCAGTACTTC.

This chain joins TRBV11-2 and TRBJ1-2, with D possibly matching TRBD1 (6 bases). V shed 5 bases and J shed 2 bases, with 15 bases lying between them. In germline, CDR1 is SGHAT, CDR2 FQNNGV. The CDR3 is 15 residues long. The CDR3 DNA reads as TGTGCCAGCAGCCGGCTGGGGGGCCCGAACTATGGCTACACCTTC. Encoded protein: CASSRLGGPNYGYTF.

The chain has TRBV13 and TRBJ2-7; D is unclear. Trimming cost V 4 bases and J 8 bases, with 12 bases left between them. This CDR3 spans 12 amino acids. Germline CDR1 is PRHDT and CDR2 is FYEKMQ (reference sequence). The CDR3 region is CASSSTYTKQYF. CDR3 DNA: TGTGCCAGCAGCTCTACATATACGAAGCAGTACTTC.

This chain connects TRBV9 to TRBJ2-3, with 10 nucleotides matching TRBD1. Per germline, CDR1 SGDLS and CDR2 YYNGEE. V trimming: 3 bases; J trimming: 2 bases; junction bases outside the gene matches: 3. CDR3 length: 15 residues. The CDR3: CASSEGTGATDTQYF. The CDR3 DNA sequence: TGTGCCAGCAGCGAAGGGACAGGGGCCACAGATACGCAGTATTTT.

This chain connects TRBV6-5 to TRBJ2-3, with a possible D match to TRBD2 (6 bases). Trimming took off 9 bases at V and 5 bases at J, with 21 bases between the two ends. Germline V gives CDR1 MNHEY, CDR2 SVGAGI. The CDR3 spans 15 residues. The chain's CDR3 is CASKELAEPQDTQYF. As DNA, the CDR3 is TGTGCCAGTAAGGAGTTAGCGGAGCCGCAAGATACGCAGTATTTT.

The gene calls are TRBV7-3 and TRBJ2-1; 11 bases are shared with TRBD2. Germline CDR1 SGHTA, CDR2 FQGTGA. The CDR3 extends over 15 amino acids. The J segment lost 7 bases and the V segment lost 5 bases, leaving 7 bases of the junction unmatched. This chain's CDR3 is CASSPTGLAGNEQFF. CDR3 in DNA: TGTGCCAGCAGCCCCACCGGACTAGCGGGTAATGAGCAGTTCTTC.

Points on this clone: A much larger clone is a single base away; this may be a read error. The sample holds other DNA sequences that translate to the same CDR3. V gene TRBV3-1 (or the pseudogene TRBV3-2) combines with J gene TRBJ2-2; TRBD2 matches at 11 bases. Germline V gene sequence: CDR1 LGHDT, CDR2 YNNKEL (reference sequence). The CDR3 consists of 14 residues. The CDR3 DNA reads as TGCGCCAGCAGCCCTTCGGGACTAGCGGCGGAGCTGTTTTTT. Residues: CASSPSGLAAELFF.

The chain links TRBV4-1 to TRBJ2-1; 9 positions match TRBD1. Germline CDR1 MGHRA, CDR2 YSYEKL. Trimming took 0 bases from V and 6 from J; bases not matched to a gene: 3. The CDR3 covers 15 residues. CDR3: CASSQDSTGGNEQFF. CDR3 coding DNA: TGCGCCAGCAGCCAAGATTCGACAGGGGGCAATGAGCAGTTCTTC.

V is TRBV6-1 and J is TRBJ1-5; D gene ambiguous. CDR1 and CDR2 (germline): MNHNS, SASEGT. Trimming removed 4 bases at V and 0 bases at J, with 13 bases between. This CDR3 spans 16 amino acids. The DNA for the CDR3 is TGTGCCAGCAGTGTAAGGGCTCTATATAGCAATCAGCCCCAGCATTTT. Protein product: CASSVRALYSNQPQHF.

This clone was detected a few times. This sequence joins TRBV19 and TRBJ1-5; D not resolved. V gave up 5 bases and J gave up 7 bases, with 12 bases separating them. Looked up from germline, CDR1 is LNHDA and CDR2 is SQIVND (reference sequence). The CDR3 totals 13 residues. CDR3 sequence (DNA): TGTGCCAGTAGTGCCATGTCCGGACAGCCCCAGCATTTT. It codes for CASSAMSGQPQHF.

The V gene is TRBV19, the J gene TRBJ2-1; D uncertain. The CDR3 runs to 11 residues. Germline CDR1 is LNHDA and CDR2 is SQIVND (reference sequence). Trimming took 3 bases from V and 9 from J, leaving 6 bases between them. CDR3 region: CASSISIEQFF. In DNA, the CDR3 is TGTGCCAGTAGTATCAGTATTGAGCAGTTCTTC. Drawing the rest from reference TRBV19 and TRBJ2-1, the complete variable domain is DGGITQSPKYLFRKEGQNVTLSCEQNLNHDAMYWYRQDPGQGLRLIYYSQIVNDFQKGDIAEGYSVSREKKESFPLTVTSAQKNPTAFYLCASSISIEQFFGPGTRLTVL.

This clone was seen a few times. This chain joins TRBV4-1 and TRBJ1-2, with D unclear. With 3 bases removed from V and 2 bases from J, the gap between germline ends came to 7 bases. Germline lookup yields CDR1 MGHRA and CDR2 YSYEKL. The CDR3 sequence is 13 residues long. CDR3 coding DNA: TGCGCCAGCAGCCACGCCAGCAACTATGGCTACACCTTC. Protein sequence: CASSHASNYGYTF.

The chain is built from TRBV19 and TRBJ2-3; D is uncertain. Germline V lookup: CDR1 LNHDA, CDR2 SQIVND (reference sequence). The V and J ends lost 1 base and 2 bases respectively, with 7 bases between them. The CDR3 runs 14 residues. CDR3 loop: CASSIGGFTDTQYF. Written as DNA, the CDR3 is TGTGCCAGTAGTATAGGTGGATTCACAGATACGCAGTATTTT. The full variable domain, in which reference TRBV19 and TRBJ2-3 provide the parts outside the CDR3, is DGGITQSPKYLFRKEGQNVTLSCEQNLNHDAMYWYRQDPGQGLRLIYYSQIVNDFQKGDIAEGYSVSREKKESFPLTVTSAQKNPTAFYLCASSIGGFTDTQYFGPGTRLTVL.

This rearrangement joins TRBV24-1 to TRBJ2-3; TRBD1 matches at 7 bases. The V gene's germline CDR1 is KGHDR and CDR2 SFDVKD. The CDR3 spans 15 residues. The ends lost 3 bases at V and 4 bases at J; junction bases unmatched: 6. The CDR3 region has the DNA TGTGCCACCAGTGATCCAAGACAGGGATCAGATACGCAGTATTTT. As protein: CATSDPRQGSDTQYF.

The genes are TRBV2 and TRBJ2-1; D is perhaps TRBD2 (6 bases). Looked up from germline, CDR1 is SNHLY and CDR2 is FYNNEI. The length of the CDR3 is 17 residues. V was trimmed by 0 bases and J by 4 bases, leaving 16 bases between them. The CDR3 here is CASSEATTSGGYNEQFF. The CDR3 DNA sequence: TGTGCCAGCAGTGAAGCCACGACTAGTGGGGGGTACAATGAGCAGTTCTTC.

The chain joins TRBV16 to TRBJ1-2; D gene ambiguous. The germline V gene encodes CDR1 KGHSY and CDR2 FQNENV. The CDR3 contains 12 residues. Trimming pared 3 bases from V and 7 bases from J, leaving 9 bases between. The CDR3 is CASSQETFGYTF. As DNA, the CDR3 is TGTGCCAGCAGCCAGGAGACGTTTGGCTACACCTTC.

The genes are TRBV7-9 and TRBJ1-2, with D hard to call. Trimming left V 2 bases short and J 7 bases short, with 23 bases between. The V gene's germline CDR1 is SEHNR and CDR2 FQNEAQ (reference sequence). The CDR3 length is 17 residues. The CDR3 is CASSLNNPSPVGVGYTF. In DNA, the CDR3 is TGTGCCAGCAGCTTAAATAATCCATCACCGGTAGGAGTTGGCTACACCTTC. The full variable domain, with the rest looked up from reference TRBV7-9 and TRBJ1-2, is DTGVSQNPRHKITKRGQNVTFRCDPISEHNRLYWYRQTLGQGPEFLTYFQNEAQLEKSRLLSDRFSAERPKGSFSTLEIQRTEQGDSAMYLCASSLNNPSPVGVGYTFGSGTRLTVV.

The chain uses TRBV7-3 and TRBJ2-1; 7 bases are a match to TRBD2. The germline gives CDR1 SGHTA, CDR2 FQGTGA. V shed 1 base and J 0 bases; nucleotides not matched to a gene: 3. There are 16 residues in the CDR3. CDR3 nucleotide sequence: TGTGCCAGCAGCTTAATGGGCGGGGGCTCCTACAATGAGCAGTTCTTC. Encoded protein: CASSLMGGGSYNEQFF. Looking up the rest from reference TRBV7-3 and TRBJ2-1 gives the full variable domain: GAGVSQTPSNKVTEKGKYVELRCDPISGHTALYWYRQSLGQGPEFLIYFQGTGAADDSGLPNDRFFAVRPEGSVSTLKIQRTERGDSAVYLCASSLMGGGSYNEQFFGPGTRLTVL.

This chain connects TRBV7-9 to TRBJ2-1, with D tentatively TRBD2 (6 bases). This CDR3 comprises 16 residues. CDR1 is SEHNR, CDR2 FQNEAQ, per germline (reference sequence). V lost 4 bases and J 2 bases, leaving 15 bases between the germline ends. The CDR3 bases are TGTGCCAGCAGCTCTTTGCGGGGTGGACCCTACAATGAGCAGTTCTTC. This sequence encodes CASSSLRGGPYNEQFF.

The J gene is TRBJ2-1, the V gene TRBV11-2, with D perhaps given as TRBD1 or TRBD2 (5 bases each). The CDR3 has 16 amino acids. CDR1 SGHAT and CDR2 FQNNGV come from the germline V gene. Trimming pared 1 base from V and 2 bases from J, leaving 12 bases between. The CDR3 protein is CASSLGGWQAYNEQFF. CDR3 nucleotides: TGTGCCAGCAGCTTAGGGGGGTGGCAGGCCTACAATGAGCAGTTCTTC.

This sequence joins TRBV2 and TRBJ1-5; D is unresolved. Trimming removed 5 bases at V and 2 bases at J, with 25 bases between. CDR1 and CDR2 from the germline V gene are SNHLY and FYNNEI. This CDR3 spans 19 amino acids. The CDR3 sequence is CASSRVQWEREKGNQPQHF. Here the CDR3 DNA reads TGTGCCAGCAGTCGGGTCCAATGGGAAAGAGAAAAGGGCAATCAGCCCCAGCATTTT.

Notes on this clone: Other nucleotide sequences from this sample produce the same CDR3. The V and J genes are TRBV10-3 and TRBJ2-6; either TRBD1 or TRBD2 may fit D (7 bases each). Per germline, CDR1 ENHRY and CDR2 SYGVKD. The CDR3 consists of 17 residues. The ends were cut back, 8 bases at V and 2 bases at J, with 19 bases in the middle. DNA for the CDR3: TGTGCCATCGGGGGCCAGGGGGGGGGTCCTGGGGCCAACGTCCTGACTTTC. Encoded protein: CAIGGQGGGPGANVLTF.

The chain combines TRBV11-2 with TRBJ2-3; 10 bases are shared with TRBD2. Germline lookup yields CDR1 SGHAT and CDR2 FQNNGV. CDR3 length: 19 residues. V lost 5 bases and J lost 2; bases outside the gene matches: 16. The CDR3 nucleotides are TGTGCCAGCAGCCCCCCCCCGGGACTAGCGCTGAACCTCACAGATACGCAGTATTTT. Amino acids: CASSPPPGLALNLTDTQYF.

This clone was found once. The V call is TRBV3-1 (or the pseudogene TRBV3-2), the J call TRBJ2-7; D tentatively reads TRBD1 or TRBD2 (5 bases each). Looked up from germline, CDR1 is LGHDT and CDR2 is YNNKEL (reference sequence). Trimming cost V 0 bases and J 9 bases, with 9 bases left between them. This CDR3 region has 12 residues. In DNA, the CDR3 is TGTGCCAGCAGCCAAGATAGGGGACGGCAGTACTTC. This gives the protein CASSQDRGRQYF.

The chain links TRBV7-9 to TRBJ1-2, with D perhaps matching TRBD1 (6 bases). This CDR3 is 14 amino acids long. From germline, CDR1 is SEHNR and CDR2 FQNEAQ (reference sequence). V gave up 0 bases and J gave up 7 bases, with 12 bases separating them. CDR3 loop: CASSLALQGGGYTF. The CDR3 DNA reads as TGTGCCAGCAGCTTAGCACTACAGGGAGGTGGCTACACCTTC.